These 10 T cell receptor beta chains were sequenced from one sample in a study of blood T cell repertoires in COVID-19. Using immunoSEQ multiplex PCR, the repertoire was profiled, and TCRdb retains in-frame clones only, with some absent. The data contain about 180,000 clones, nearly 90% of them singletons. The sequenced sample consisted of PBMCs or T cells enriched from blood (not recorded which). These receptors were taken from a woman aged 40 to 50 with acute COVID-19.

In its sample, this clone was seen once. V and J are TRBV18 and TRBJ2-2; 8 bases match TRBD2. V shed 4 bases, J shed 4 bases, and the junction held 8 bases outside the gene matches. CDR3 length: 16 residues. Germline V gene data show CDR1 as KGHSH and CDR2 as LQKENI. The CDR3 protein is CASSQSAGDSTGELFF. Written as DNA, the CDR3 is TGTGCCAGCTCACAATCAGCGGGGGATAGCACCGGGGAGCTGTTTTTT.

V and J are TRBV2 and TRBJ1-3; 10 bases align to TRBD1. V shed 2 bases and J 7 bases; nucleotides not matched to a gene: 5. Germline CDR1 is SNHLY and CDR2 is FYNNEI. This CDR3 comprises 15 residues. For the CDR3, the DNA is TGTGCCAGCAGTGAACCGAAGGGACAGGGGAACACCATATATTTT. This translates into CASSEPKGQGNTIYF.

This clone was found a few times. The J gene is TRBJ2-7, the V gene TRBV7-3; 14 bases fit TRBD2. Germline CDR1 SGHTA, CDR2 FQGTGA. The CDR3 runs 15 residues. Trimming took 5 bases from V and 8 from J; bases not matched to a gene: 8. The chain's CDR3 is CASSARRTSGGQQYF. The CDR3 region has the DNA TGTGCCAGCAGCGCCCGCCGGACTAGCGGGGGGCAGCAGTACTTC.

The CDR3: CASRAGTSGITDTQYF. In DNA form, the CDR3 reads TGTGCCAGCAGAGCCGGGACTAGCGGGATTACAGATACGCAGTATTTT. This sequence joins TRBV7-2 and TRBJ2-3; 13 nucleotides agree with TRBD2. This CDR3 comprises 16 residues. Losses at the gene ends were 6 bases for V and 3 bases for J; bases not matched to a gene: 6. CDR1 SGHTA and CDR2 FQGNSA come from the germline V gene.

The chain carries TRBV19 and TRBJ2-7; 8 nucleotides align to TRBD2. The CDR3 covers 14 residues. The junction had 7 bases not matched to a gene; V was cut back by 2 bases and J by 7 bases. Germline V gives CDR1 LNHDA, CDR2 SQIVND (reference sequence). The CDR3 reads CASSISGTRSEQYF. CDR3 nucleotides: TGTGCCAGTAGTATATCCGGGACTAGGAGTGAGCAGTACTTC.

The rearrangement joins TRBV2 to TRBJ2-7; TRBD1 agrees at 10 bases. This CDR3 comprises 13 residues. Trimming removed 6 bases from V and 3 bases from J; junction bases left unmatched: 2. CDR1 SNHLY and CDR2 FYNNEI come from the germline V gene. CDR3 in amino acids: CASSWTGGYEQYF. In DNA form, the CDR3 reads TGTGCCAGCAGCTGGACAGGGGGCTACGAGCAGTACTTC.

This sequence joins TRBV11-3 and TRBJ2-5, with TRBD2 matching over 7 bases. This CDR3 region has 15 residues. The V gene's germline CDR1 is SGHNT and CDR2 YENEEA. The junction had 6 bases not matched to a gene; V was cut back by 1 base and J by 4 bases. The CDR3 bases are TGTGCCAGCAGCTTAGCCGGACCGGGGGGAGAGACCCAGTACTTC. Its translation: CASSLAGPGGETQYF.

The rearrangement joins TRBV19 to TRBJ1-5; D might be TRBD1 (6 bases). The germline gives CDR1 LNHDA, CDR2 SQIVND (reference sequence). CDR3 length equals 15 residues. Trimming removed 4 bases from V and 2 bases from J, with 12 bases in between. CDR3 amino acids: CASSNRALGNQPQHF. The CDR3 region has the DNA TGTGCCAGTAGTAACAGGGCGTTGGGCAATCAGCCCCAGCATTTT.

The count of this clone is one. V and J are TRBV27 and TRBJ2-3; TRBD2 agrees at 7 bases. CDR1 is MNHEY, CDR2 SMNVEV, per germline (reference sequence). This CDR3 comprises 14 residues. The J segment lost 0 bases and the V segment lost 8 bases, leaving 5 bases of the junction unmatched. The CDR3 here is CASQRGTSTDTQYF. The CDR3 nucleotides are TGTGCCAGCCAGCGGGGAACTAGCACAGATACGCAGTATTTT.

This chain uses TRBV19 with TRBJ2-1, with a tentative D call TRBD1 (6 bases). Germline CDR1 is LNHDA and CDR2 is SQIVND (reference sequence). CDR3 length equals 12 residues. Trimming cost V 3 bases and J 11 bases, with 11 bases left between them. CDR3 in DNA: TGTGCCAGTAGTATTGACAGGAGGCAGCAGTTCTTC. It is translated as CASSIDRRQQFF.